A single sample is the source of the 13 T cell receptor beta chains below, sequenced in a study of immune cell composition in non-small cell lung cancer. The protocol was immunoSEQ multiplex PCR, while the TCRdb copy is restricted to in-frame clones and leaves out a portion. This table has over 3,500 clones, 65% to 70% appearing once. Sequences were obtained from lung tumor tissue. These receptors were obtained from a human donor with non-small cell lung cancer.

The chain employs TRBV5-1 and TRBJ2-3; the match to TRBD2 covers 7 bases. Trimming at V came to 3 bases and at J to 2 bases, leaving 9 bases not matched to a gene. Germline values: CDR1 SGHRS, CDR2 YFSETQ. The CDR3 contains 16 residues. The CDR3 sequence is CASSSGGGVITDTQYF. The CDR3 DNA follows: TGCGCCAGCAGCTCGGGCGGGGGTGTTATCACAGATACGCAGTATTTT.

This clone was observed a few times. The V call is TRBV19, the J call TRBJ1-4; 9 bases align to TRBD1. The CDR3 is made up of 16 amino acids. Germline assignment: CDR1 LNHDA and CDR2 SQIVND (reference sequence). The V gene end was trimmed by 5 bases and the J gene end by 7 bases; junction bases not matched to a gene: 11. The chain's CDR3 is CASSPTTGGSGEKLFF. The CDR3 DNA is TGTGCCAGTAGTCCGACCACAGGGGGCTCTGGTGAAAAACTGTTTTTT.

This clone was recorded a few times. The genes are TRBV6-1 and TRBJ2-3; TRBD2 matches at 10 bases. The ends lost 3 bases at V and 2 bases at J; junction bases unmatched: 5. CDR1 is MNHNS, CDR2 SASEGT, per germline. The CDR3 loop spans 16 amino acids. This CDR3 reads CASSDRTSGITDTQYF. As DNA, the CDR3 is TGTGCCAGCAGTGATCGGACTAGCGGAATCACAGATACGCAGTATTTT.

This chain links TRBV5-6 with TRBJ2-5; D ambiguous. The CDR3 extends over 11 amino acids. V gave up 1 base and J gave up 4 bases, with 2 bases separating them. Germline assignment: CDR1 SGHDT and CDR2 YYEEEE. In DNA form, the CDR3 reads TGTGCCAGCAGCTTGCGAGAGACCCAGTACTTC. Translated, it gives CASSLRETQYF.

The chain uses TRBV19 and TRBJ2-1; 12 bases are a match to TRBD2. The CDR3 spans 18 residues. Trimming at V came to 2 bases and at J to 6 bases, leaving 11 bases not matched to a gene. Germline V gene sequence: CDR1 LNHDA, CDR2 SQIVND (reference sequence). DNA for the CDR3: TGTGCCAGTAGTATATTACTAGCGGGGGGACCGGCCGCCAATGAGCAGTTCTTC. Protein: CASSILLAGGPAANEQFF.

This chain joins TRBV6-5 and TRBJ2-7; D possibly corresponds to TRBD2 (5 bases). The germline CDR1 and CDR2 sequences are MNHEY and SVGAGI. V was shortened by 6 bases and J by 10 bases, with 19 bases between the two germline ends. This CDR3 contains 13 residues. This CDR3 is CASRRGSGAKQYF. The CDR3 DNA follows: TGTGCCAGCAGACGTGGGAGCGGTGCGAAACAGTACTTC.

The chain has TRBV18 and TRBJ2-3, with D perhaps TRBD2 (5 bases). V lost 2 bases and J lost 2, with 11 bases in between. Per germline, CDR1 KGHSH and CDR2 LQKENI. CDR3 length: 15 residues. CDR3 amino acids: CASSPVLESTDTQYF. DNA for the CDR3: TGTGCCAGCTCACCAGTACTAGAATCCACAGATACGCAGTATTTT.

CDR3 loop: CASRSGRNTEAFF. The CDR3 DNA reads TGTGCCAGCAGGAGCGGAAGGAACACTGAAGCTTTCTTT. The V gene is TRBV9, the J gene TRBJ1-1; D remains unclear. This CDR3 spans 13 amino acids. The germline V and J ends were trimmed by 5 bases and 1 base, with 9 bases remaining between them. The germline gives CDR1 SGDLS, CDR2 YYNGEE.

The V call is TRBV5-1, the J call TRBJ2-7; TRBD2 matches at 12 bases. The CDR3 loop spans 16 amino acids. Germline V lookup: CDR1 SGHRS, CDR2 YFSETQ. Losses at the gene ends were 4 bases for V and 5 bases for J; bases not matched to a gene: 10. The CDR3 sequence: CASSPDLAGGPHEQYF. The DNA of the CDR3 is TGCGCCAGCAGCCCGGACCTAGCGGGAGGGCCGCACGAGCAGTACTTC.

V usage is TRBV6-1 and J usage is TRBJ1-1; D call uncertain. The germline V gene has CDR1 MNHNS and CDR2 SASEGT. Between the trimmed V and J ends, which lost 2 bases and 3 bases, there was a span of 10 bases. The length of the CDR3 is 14 residues. Here the CDR3 reads CASSESGFYTEAFF. CDR3 in DNA: TGTGCCAGCAGTGAATCCGGGTTCTACACTGAAGCTTTCTTT.

This clone was found a few times. The rearrangement uses TRBV2 and TRBJ2-7; tentative D call: TRBD1 (5 bases). V was pared by 7 bases and J by 5 bases, with 6 bases between. Germline V gives CDR1 SNHLY, CDR2 FYNNEI. The CDR3 is made up of 10 amino acids. CDR3 region: CASKGDEQYF. The CDR3 DNA sequence: TGTGCCAGCAAAGGGGACGAGCAGTACTTC.

The J gene is TRBJ2-7, the V gene TRBV9, with 10 bases matching TRBD1. Germline CDR1 and CDR2: SGDLS and YYNGEE. Trimming took 2 bases from V and 2 from J; bases not matched to a gene: 1. The CDR3 covers 14 residues. CDR3 sequence (DNA): TGTGCCAGCAGCGTCGGGACAGGGGCCTACGAGCAGTACTTC. This encodes CASSVGTGAYEQYF. Full variable domain (missing parts from reference TRBV9 and TRBJ2-7): DSGVTQTPKHLITATGQRVTLRCSPRSGDLSVYWYQQSLDQGLQFLIQYYNGEERAKGNILERFSAQQFPDLHSELNLSSLELGDSALYFCASSVGTGAYEQYFGPGTRLTVT.

The chain carries TRBV4-3 and TRBJ2-7; D is ambiguous. The V end lost 5 bases, the J end lost 3 bases, and 14 bases lay between the germline ends. Per the germline V gene, CDR1 is LGHNA and CDR2 is YSLEER. The CDR3 is made up of 14 amino acids. CDR3 DNA: TGCGCCAGCAGCGCCCGTTGGGCTGGCTACGAGCAGTACTTC. Its translation is CASSARWAGYEQYF.